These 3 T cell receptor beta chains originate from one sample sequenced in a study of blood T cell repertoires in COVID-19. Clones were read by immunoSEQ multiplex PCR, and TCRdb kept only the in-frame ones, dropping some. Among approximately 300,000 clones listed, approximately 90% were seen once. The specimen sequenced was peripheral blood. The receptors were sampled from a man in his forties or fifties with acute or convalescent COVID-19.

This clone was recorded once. CDR3 in amino acids: CASLVRGGQNIQYF. The DNA for the CDR3 is TGTGCCAGCTTAGTCCGGGGAGGGCAAAACATTCAGTACTTC. The chain combines TRBV5-6 with TRBJ2-4; 7 bases align to TRBD2. CDR3 length equals 14 residues. Trimming at V came to 7 bases and at J to 5 bases, leaving 9 bases not matched to a gene. Germline CDR1 and CDR2: SGHDT and YYEEEE. The whole variable domain, filled in from reference TRBV5-6 and TRBJ2-4, reads DAGVTQSPTHLIKTRGQQVTLRCSPKSGHDTVSWYQQALGQGPQFIFQYYEEEERQRGNFPDRFSGHQFPNYSSELNVNALLLGDSALYLCASLVRGGQNIQYFGAGTRLSVL.

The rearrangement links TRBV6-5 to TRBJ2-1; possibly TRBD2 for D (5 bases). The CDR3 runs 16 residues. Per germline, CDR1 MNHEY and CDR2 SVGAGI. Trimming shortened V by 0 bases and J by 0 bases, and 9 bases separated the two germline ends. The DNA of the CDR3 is TGTGCCAGCAGTTACTCGAGGGTGAGCTCCTACAATGAGCAGTTCTTC. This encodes CASSYSRVSSYNEQFF.

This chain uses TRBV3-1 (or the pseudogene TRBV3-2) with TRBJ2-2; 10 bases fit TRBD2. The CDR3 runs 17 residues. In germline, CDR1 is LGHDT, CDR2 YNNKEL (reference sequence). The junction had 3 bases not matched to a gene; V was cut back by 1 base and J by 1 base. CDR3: CASSQVWTSGNTGELFF. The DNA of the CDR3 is TGTGCCAGCAGCCAAGTTTGGACTAGCGGGAACACCGGGGAGCTGTTTTTT.